The T cell receptor beta chain described here comes from a study of blood T cell repertoires in COVID-19. Study details: Sites across the United States, Italy and Spain contributed samples from acute and convalescent COVID-19.

The data were produced by immunoSEQ multiplex PCR, yet TCRdb's version contains in-frame clones alone and is incomplete. The sample carries roughly 400,000 clones, roughly 91% recorded once. After removal of 0 bases from V and 5 bases from J, the junction contained 9 bases not matched to a gene. CDR3 size: 17 residues. From germline, CDR1 is LGHDT and CDR2 YNNKEL (reference sequence). This chain connects TRBV3-1 (or the pseudogene TRBV3-2) to TRBJ2-3, with 9 bases aligning to TRBD2. The receptor was derived from a man younger than 35 who had recovered from COVID-19. Sample: PBMCs or T cells enriched from blood (not recorded which). The CDR3 loop reads CASSQDLAGAGEDTQYF. The CDR3 DNA is TGTGCCAGCAGCCAAGATTTAGCGGGAGCTGGTGAAGATACGCAGTATTTT.